These T cell receptor beta chains were read from a single sample in a study of T cell responses to AZD1222 COVID-19 vaccine. TCRdb keeps only in-frame clones here, not all; method: immunoSEQ multiplex PCR. The sample has 200,000 to 250,000 clones; around 94% are singletons. The sample here was peripheral blood, taken 28 days after the second dose of the MenACWY control vaccine. Receptors were obtained from an adult who received the MenACWY meningococcal vaccine as a control. CDR3s include the opening cysteine and the closing phenylalanine or tryptophan. The D gene is left open where the match is weak. Size values are once, few and many counts, or a class for expanded clones, and some rows have none.

d_gene | j_gene | v_gene | abundance | CDR3nt | CDR3aa
TRBD1 | TRBJ2-3 | TRBV27 | - | TGTGCCAGCAGACTTGGGGACAGGGGAGGCTCAGATACGCAGTATTTT | CASRLGDRGGSDTQYF
TRBD2 | TRBJ2-3 | TRBV7-3 | - | TGTGCCAGCAGCTTAAGCGGGGGGAACACAGATACGCAGTATTTT | CASSLSGGNTDTQYF
- | TRBJ1-1 | TRBV13 | - | TGTGCCAGCAGCCGGACGGGCTTGAACACTGAAGCTTTCTTT | CASSRTGLNTEAFF
- | TRBJ2-7 | TRBV27 | - | TGTGCCAGCAGTATGGGGCAGACAATCTACGAGCAGTACTTC | CASSMGQTIYEQYF
- | TRBJ2-2 | TRBV25-1 | - | TGTGCCAGCAGTCTCAGCTACACCGGGGAGCTGTTTTTT | CASSLSYTGELFF
TRBD2 | TRBJ2-7 | TRBV19 | - | TGTGCCAGTAGCGCTAGCGGGGCCTCCTACGAGCAGTACTTC | CASSASGASYEQYF
- | TRBJ1-1 | TRBV3-1/TRBV3-2 | - | TGTGCCAGCAGCCACCCCGGGGGAGCCGGCGAAGCTTTCTTT | CASSHPGGAGEAFF
TRBD2 | TRBJ2-7 | TRBV19 | - | TGTGCCAGTAGTCCTACGGGAGGGCCCTACGAGCAGTACTTC | CASSPTGGPYEQYF
- | TRBJ1-6 | TRBV14 | - | TGTGCCAGCAGCCAAGGGGGTTCACCCCTCCACTTT | CASSQGGSPLHF
- | TRBJ2-3 | TRBV6-1 | - | TGTGCCAGCAGTGAAGTAGTTGATACGCAGTATTTT | CASSEVVDTQYF
- | TRBJ1-1 | TRBV30 | - | TGTGCCTGGAGCCCGGGACAAAACACTGAAGCTTTCTTT | CAWSPGQNTEAFF
- | TRBJ1-5 | TRBV30 | once | TGTGCCTGGAGTCCCCCGGTAGAGGGAACGGACCAGCCCCAGCATTTT | CAWSPPVEGTDQPQHF
- | TRBJ1-1 | TRBV15 | - | TGTGCCACCAGCAGAGTCAGGGGAGGGACTGAAGCTTTCTTT | CATSRVRGGTEAFF
- | TRBJ2-7 | TRBV5-4 | - | TGTGCCAGCAGCTCCCCACTAGGGGCGTCCTACGAGCAGTACTTC | CASSSPLGASYEQYF
TRBD2 | TRBJ2-5 | TRBV7-8 | - | TGTGCCAGCAGCTTAGAGTATAGCGGGGGAGCTAACCAAGAGACCCAGTACTTC | CASSLEYSGGANQETQYF
TRBD1 | TRBJ2-7 | TRBV28 | - | TGTGCCAGCACCTTAAGGGGGACAGGGGGCAACGAGCAGTACTTC | CASTLRGTGGNEQYF
- | TRBJ2-1 | TRBV5-4 | - | TGTGCCAGCAGCTTGGCAGCACAACCCAAGCAGTTCTTC | CASSLAAQPKQFF
- | TRBJ2-7 | TRBV23-1 | - | TGCGCCAGCAGACCCCATGAGACCTACGAGCAGTACTTC | CASRPHETYEQYF
- | TRBJ1-1 | TRBV12-3/TRBV12-4 | once | TGTGCCAGCAGTTTCCTGTATAACACTGAAGCTTTCTTT | CASSFLYNTEAFF
- | TRBJ2-1 | TRBV4-3 | - | TGCGCCAGCAGCCAAGATTGGGGGCTTATCTACAATGAGCAGTTCTTC | CASSQDWGLIYNEQFF
TRBD1 | TRBJ2-7 | TRBV30 | - | TGTGCCTGGAGGGACAGGGGGCTCTCCTACGAGCAGTACTTC | CAWRDRGLSYEQYF
TRBD1 | TRBJ2-5 | TRBV28 | - | TGTGCCAGCAGATCGACAGGGAAGCTCCAAGAGACCCAGTACTTC | CASRSTGKLQETQYF
- | TRBJ1-1 | TRBV6-5 | - | TGTGCCAGCAGAAATCCATTTGGGGGGACTGAAGCTTTCTTT | CASRNPFGGTEAFF
- | TRBJ1-1 | TRBV12-3/TRBV12-4 | - | TGTGCCAGCAGTCTACAGGTGAACACTGAAGCTTTCTTT | CASSLQVNTEAFF
- | TRBJ1-2 | TRBV28 | - | TGTGCCAGCCAAACCCCCGGGTCCTCTATGAGAGGCTACACCTTC | CASQTPGSSMRGYTF
- | TRBJ2-2 | TRBV18 | - | TGTGCCAGCTCAAGACGAGCAGGGGAAACCGGGGAGCTGTTTTTT | CASSRRAGETGELFF
TRBD2 | TRBJ2-3 | TRBV6-4 | - | TGTGCCAGCAGTGAGCAAGCCAGCGGGAGAGGTGGGGACACAGATACGCAGTATTTT | CASSEQASGRGGDTDTQYF
- | TRBJ2-3 | TRBV2 | - | TGTGCCAGCAGTGGACTTACCCCAGATACGCAGTATTTT | CASSGLTPDTQYF
TRBD2 | TRBJ2-1 | TRBV28 | - | TGTGCCAGCAGTGCAAGCGGGAGGGCCCTCTCTGAGCAGTTCTTC | CASSASGRALSEQFF
TRBD1 | TRBJ1-3 | TRBV27 | - | TGTGCCAGCAAAAGACAGGGGGTGTCTGGAAACACCATATATTTT | CASKRQGVSGNTIYF
- | TRBJ2-3 | TRBV13 | - | TGTGCCAGCAGCCCACACGGGGGCGGCACAGATACGCAGTATTTT | CASSPHGGGTDTQYF
TRBD2 | TRBJ2-1 | TRBV6-1 | - | TGTGCCAGCAGTGCCTTTTCTCGCGGGGGAGGGAATGAGCAGTTCTTC | CASSAFSRGGGNEQFF
TRBD2 | TRBJ2-5 | TRBV2 | once | TGTGCCAGCAGGGGAGAGCGGGAGGGCCTAGATAGAGAGACCCAGTACTTC | CASRGEREGLDRETQYF
- | TRBJ2-5 | TRBV18 | - | TGTGCCAGCTCACCTTGGAGGACACAAGAGACCCAGTACTTC | CASSPWRTQETQYF
- | TRBJ1-2 | TRBV7-9 | - | TGTGCCAGCAGCTTATGGGAAATTAACTATGGCTACACCTTC | CASSLWEINYGYTF
- | TRBJ2-1 | TRBV9 | - | TGTGCCAGCAGCCCCCAGAGGCAGTTCTTC | CASSPQRQFF
- | TRBJ1-1 | TRBV9 | - | TGTGCCAGCAGCGTTCTAGATAACACTGAAGCTTTCTTT | CASSVLDNTEAFF
TRBD2 | TRBJ2-1 | TRBV9 | - | TGTGCCAGCAGCGTATCGGGGGGCAATGAGCAGTTCTTC | CASSVSGGNEQFF
- | TRBJ1-6 | TRBV5-6 | - | TGTGCCAGCAGCTTGGAAATAGGGGGGGGCTCCTATAATTCACCCCTCCACTTT | CASSLEIGGGSYNSPLHF
- | TRBJ2-3 | TRBV6-2/TRBV6-3 | once | TGTGCCAGCAGTCCCACCCCAACCCAGGGCTGGCAGTATTTT | CASSPTPTQGWQYF
TRBD1 | TRBJ1-1 | TRBV5-5 | - | TGTGCCAGCAGCCCCTGGGACAGGCAAGAAGCTTTCTTT | CASSPWDRQEAFF
TRBD1 | TRBJ1-2 | TRBV7-8 | - | TGTGCCAGCAGCTTAGTGGGACAGGGAACGACTATTTCTGGCTACACCTTC | CASSLVGQGTTISGYTF
- | TRBJ1-2 | TRBV6-5 | once | TGTGCCAGCAGTTACTTCGGAGTTAACTATGGCTACACCTTC | CASSYFGVNYGYTF
TRBD2 | TRBJ2-1 | TRBV7-3 | - | TGTGCCAGCAGCGTCGGGACTAGCGGGGGGTTTGAGCAGTTCTTC | CASSVGTSGGFEQFF
- | TRBJ2-1 | TRBV5-4 | few | TGTGCCAGCAGCCCGCGACTGGACAATGAGCAGTTCTTC | CASSPRLDNEQFF
TRBD2 | TRBJ2-3 | TRBV9 | few | TGTGCCAGCAGCGTAGTGGAGCGACGGAAACTAGCGGGAGAGCTAGATACGCAGTATTTT | CASSVVERRKLAGELDTQYF
TRBD1 | TRBJ2-3 | TRBV19 | - | TGTGCCACCTCAGACAGGGACAAGGATACGCAGTATTTT | CATSDRDKDTQYF
TRBD1 | TRBJ2-7 | TRBV9 | - | TGTGCCAGCAGCGCCAGCGACAGGGCCTACGAGCAGTACTTC | CASSASDRAYEQYF
- | TRBJ1-1 | TRBV15 | - | TGTGCCACCAGCCAAGACGGATTCCAGAAAGCTTTCTTT | CATSQDGFQKAFF
- | TRBJ2-7 | TRBV5-1 | - | TGCGCCAGCAGCTTACTCCAAGGGGGCGAGCAGTACTTC | CASSLLQGGEQYF
- | TRBJ1-2 | TRBV28 | - | TGTGCCAGCAGTGGGACTTCTCCTCGGTATGGCTACACCTTC | CASSGTSPRYGYTF
TRBD1 | TRBJ2-7 | TRBV27 | - | TGTGCCAGCACCAAATATAGTCTAGACAGGGAGCCCTACTTC | CASTKYSLDREPYF
- | TRBJ2-7 | TRBV30 | - | TGTGCCTGGATGGGGAGCAATTCCTACGAGCAGTACTTC | CAWMGSNSYEQYF
TRBD1 | TRBJ2-5 | TRBV5-6 | - | TGTGCCAGCAGCCTATCCGGGACAGGAGCCACCCAAGAGACCCAGTACTTC | CASSLSGTGATQETQYF
- | TRBJ2-7 | TRBV4-3 | - | TGCGCCAGCAGCCAGGAGGGGCCACTTGGGTTCTACGAGCAGTACTTC | CASSQEGPLGFYEQYF